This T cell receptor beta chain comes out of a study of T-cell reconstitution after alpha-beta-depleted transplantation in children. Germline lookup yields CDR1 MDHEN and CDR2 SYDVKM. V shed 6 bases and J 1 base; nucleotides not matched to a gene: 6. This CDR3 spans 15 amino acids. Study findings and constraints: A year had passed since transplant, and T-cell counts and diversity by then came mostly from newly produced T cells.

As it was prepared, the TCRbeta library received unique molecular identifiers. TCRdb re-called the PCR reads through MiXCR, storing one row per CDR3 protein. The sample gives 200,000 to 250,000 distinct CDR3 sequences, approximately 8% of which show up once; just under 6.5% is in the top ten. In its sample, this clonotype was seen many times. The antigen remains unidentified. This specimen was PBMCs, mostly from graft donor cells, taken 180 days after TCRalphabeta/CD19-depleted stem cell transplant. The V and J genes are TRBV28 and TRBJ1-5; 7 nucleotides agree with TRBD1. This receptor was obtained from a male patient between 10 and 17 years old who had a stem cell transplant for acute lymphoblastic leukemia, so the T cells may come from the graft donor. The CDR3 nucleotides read TGTGCCAGCAGCCCCACAGGGGCCAGCAATCAGCCCCAGCATTTT. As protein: CASSPTGASNQPQHF.